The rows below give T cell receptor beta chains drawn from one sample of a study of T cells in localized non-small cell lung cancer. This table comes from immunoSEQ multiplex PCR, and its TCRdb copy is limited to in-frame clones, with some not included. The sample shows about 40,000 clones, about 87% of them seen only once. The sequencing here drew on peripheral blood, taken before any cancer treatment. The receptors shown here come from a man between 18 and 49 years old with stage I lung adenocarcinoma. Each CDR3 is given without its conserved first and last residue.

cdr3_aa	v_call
ASSRDSSNEKLF	TRBV7-2
ASRRTVNTGELF	TRBV2
ASSQGSDRRKSYEQY	TRBV7-6
ASSWDGKNSPLH	TRBV5-6
ASSGQQSSYNEQF	TRBV28
ASSQGGFSGNTIY	TRBV4-2
ASGEGLEAF	TRBV28
ASRTVDSLSYEQY	TRBV21-1
ASSYTGTTYEKLF	TRBV6-5
ASSQGIMVDTEAF	TRBV18
ASSPGAGSGYGYT	TRBV7-2
ASSLGSTGSYGYT	TRBV4-1
ASSLGGFQETQY	TRBV5-6
ASSSPGQGSRGGYT	TRBV6-6
ASSNPDREAF	TRBV5-1
ATGGTTSNVLT	TRBV15
ASSEIQGAGTEAF	TRBV2
ASSALQFQETQY	TRBV25-1
ASSRGTGTEAF	TRBV7-3
ASSLGPASSYEQY	TRBV5-4
ASSLKGGTEAF	TRBV7-9
ASSTGGTGGRYGYT	TRBV5-6
ASSRGQGQQETQY	TRBV4-2
ASSGGSSPLH	TRBV6-5
ASKGGSGGKETQY	TRBV6-5
ASSQDQGLAGAQETQY	TRBV4-2
AGSRDSSYEQY	TRBV10-3
ASSLRGAGANVLT	TRBV27
ASSAGRGETQY	TRBV5-4
ASSQDSLSSSTGELF	TRBV4-3
ASSRPAVAGNTIY	TRBV28
ASSLGGITEAF	TRBV5-1
ASSSRVGNQPQH	TRBV19
ASSSEGSWNTEAF	TRBV7-9
ASSLGGDPHYNEQF	TRBV5-1
ASSVADFNAGNTIY	TRBV9
AWSVTPGTQGEQF	TRBV30
AWSGTGYNEQF	TRBV30
ASSWRRPRNTEAF	TRBV5-6
ASSGGQGSPGNTIY	TRBV25-1
ASSRGGAEAF	TRBV5-4
ASGQGAIGYT	TRBV6-5
ASSDRQGTNTEAF	TRBV9
ASSLKLSSYNEQF	TRBV7-2
ASSWTGADGYT	TRBV6-5
ASSRTSTKETQY	TRBV6-1
SVGSSYEQY	TRBV29-1
ASSVGGLSYNEQF	TRBV9
ASSIDRQGGGYT	TRBV19
ASSMGANSPLH	TRBV5-4
ASSLARGTGTEAF	TRBV7-2
ASSIGTVSGYT	TRBV5-6